Included here is one TCR beta chain sequence, with context. In the authors' workflow: Reference gene primer amplification gave estimated nucleated cell counts. TCRdb's copy holds only in-frame clones and misses some; the assay was immunoSEQ multiplex PCR. The V and J calls and clone size are taken from that table; D and trimming were inferred from the DNA. The data contain some 45,000 clones, almost 95% of them singletons. This sample is part of a study of blood T cell repertoires in COVID-19. The wider study: The samples span acute and convalescent COVID-19 from the United States, Italy and Spain. T cells, B-cell-depleted T cells, or PBMCs supplied cDNA or gDNA.

Sequenced sample: peripheral blood. This receptor was taken from a middle-aged man with active COVID-19.

DNA for the CDR3: TGTGCCAGCTCACCCCCTAGCGGGAGGATAGAGACCCAGTACTTC. Protein: CASSPPSGRIETQYF. V is TRBV18 and J is TRBJ2-5; 11 positions agree with TRBD2. Trimming removed 3 bases from V and 4 bases from J; junction bases left unmatched: 4. This CDR3 is 15 amino acids long. Per germline, CDR1 KGHSH and CDR2 LQKENI. Full variable domain (outside the CDR3, taken from reference TRBV18 and TRBJ2-5): NAGVMQNPRHLVRRRGQEARLRCSPMKGHSHVYWYRQLPEEGLKFMVYLQKENIIDESGMPKERFSAEFPKEGPSILRIQQVVRGDSAAYFCASSPPSGRIETQYFGPGTRLLVL.